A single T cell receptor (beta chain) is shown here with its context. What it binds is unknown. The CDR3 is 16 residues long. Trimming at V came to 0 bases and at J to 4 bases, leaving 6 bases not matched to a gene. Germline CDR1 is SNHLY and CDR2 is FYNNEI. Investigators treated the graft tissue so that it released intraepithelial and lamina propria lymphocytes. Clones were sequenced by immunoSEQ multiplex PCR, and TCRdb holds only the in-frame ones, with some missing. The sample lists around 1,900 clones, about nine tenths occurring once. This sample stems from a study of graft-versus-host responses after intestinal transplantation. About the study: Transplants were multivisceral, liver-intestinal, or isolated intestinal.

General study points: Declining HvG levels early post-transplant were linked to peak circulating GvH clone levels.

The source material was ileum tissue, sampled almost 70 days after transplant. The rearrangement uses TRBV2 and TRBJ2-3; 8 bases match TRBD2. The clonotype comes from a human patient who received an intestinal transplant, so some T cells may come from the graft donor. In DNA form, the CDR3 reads TGTGCCAGCAGTGAAGCGGGGCGGGGGGAAGCAGATACGCAGTATTTT. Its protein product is CASSEAGRGEADTQYF. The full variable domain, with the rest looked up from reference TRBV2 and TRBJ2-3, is EPEVTQTPSHQVTQMGQEVILRCVPISNHLYFYWYRQILGQKVEFLVSFYNNEISEKSEIFDDQFSVERPDGSNFTLKIRSTKLEDSAMYFCASSEAGRGEADTQYFGPGTRLTVL.